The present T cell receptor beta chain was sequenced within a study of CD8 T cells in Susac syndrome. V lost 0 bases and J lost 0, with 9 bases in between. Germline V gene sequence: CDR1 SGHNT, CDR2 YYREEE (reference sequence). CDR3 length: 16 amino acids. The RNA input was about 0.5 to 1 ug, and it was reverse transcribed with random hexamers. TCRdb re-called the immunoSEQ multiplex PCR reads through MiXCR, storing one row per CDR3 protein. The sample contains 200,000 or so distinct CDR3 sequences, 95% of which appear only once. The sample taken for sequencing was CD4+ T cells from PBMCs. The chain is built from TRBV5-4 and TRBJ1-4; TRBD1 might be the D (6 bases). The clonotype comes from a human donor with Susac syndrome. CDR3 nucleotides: TGTGCCAGCAGCTTGGCCGGACAGTCAACTAATGAAAAACTGTTTTTT. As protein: CASSLAGQSTNEKLFF.